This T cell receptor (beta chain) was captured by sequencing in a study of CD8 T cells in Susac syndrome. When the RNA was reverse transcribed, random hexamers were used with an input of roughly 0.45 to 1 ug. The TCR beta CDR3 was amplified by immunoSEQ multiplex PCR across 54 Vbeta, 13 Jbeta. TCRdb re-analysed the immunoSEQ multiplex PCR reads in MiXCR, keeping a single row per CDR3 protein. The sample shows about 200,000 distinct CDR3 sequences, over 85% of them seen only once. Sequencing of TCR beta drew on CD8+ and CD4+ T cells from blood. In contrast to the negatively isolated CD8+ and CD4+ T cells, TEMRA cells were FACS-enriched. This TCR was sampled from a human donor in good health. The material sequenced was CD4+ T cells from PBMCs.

CDR3 DNA sequence: TGTGCCAGCAGTTCGTACCGGGACAGGGTTTTTGGGGCCAACGTCCTGACTTTC. Translation gives CASSSYRDRVFGANVLTF. V is TRBV27 and J is TRBJ2-6; 9 bases fit TRBD1. J lost 3 bases, V lost 4 bases, and 10 bases had no gene match. The V gene's germline CDR1 is MNHEY and CDR2 SMNVEV (reference sequence). This CDR3 contains 18 residues.